These 17 T cell receptor beta chains originate from one sample sequenced in a study of T-cell reconstitution after alpha-beta-depleted transplantation in children. Unique molecular identifiers tagged the TCRbeta library. TCRdb reprocessed the PCR reads with MiXCR, giving one entry per CDR3 protein. In the table there are roughly 350,000 distinct CDR3 sequences, about 17% of which are singletons. The sample in question was PBMCs, mostly from graft donor cells, obtained 360 days after TCRalphabeta/CD19-depleted stem cell transplant. The receptors were sampled from a male patient aged 2-15 years who had a stem cell transplant for acute lymphoblastic leukemia, so the T cells may come from the graft donor.

The chain combines TRBV10-3 with TRBJ1-3; 9 bases are a match to TRBD1. CDR3 length: 15 residues. Germline V gene data show CDR1 as ENHRY and CDR2 as SYGVKD. Unmatched junction bases numbered 7, after V lost 6 bases and J lost 4 bases. This CDR3 reads CAIRVTGGSGNTIYF. DNA for the CDR3: TGTGCCATCAGGGTCACAGGGGGCTCAGGAAACACCATATATTTT.

This clonotype came up a few times. The gene calls are TRBV27 and TRBJ2-3; 7 bases map to TRBD2. Germline CDR1 reads MNHEY; CDR2 reads SMNVEV (reference sequence). This CDR3 is built from 14 residues. V trimming: 5 bases; J trimming: 4 bases; junction bases outside the gene matches: 6. The CDR3 spells CASSLASGSDTQYF. CDR3 nucleotides: TGTGCCAGCAGTCTGGCTAGCGGCTCAGATACGCAGTATTTT.

The DNA of the CDR3 is TGTGCCAGCAGCCCCTACGACAGGGAGGCGGATACGCAGTATTTT. This gives the protein CASSPYDREADTQYF. The chain couples TRBV5-6 to TRBJ2-3, with D tentatively TRBD1 (7 bases). CDR1 SGHDT and CDR2 YYEEEE come from the germline V gene. V shed 4 bases and J shed 6 bases, with 18 bases lying between them. The CDR3 extends over 15 amino acids.

The gene calls are TRBV9 and TRBJ1-4, with a weak D call TRBD1 (5 bases). The CDR3 extends over 16 amino acids. Germline lookup yields CDR1 SGDLS and CDR2 YYNGEE. Trimming stripped 2 bases from V and 4 bases from J, with 15 bases between. CDR3 amino acids: CASSVEPGPSNEKLFF. CDR3 bases: TGTGCCAGCAGCGTGGAACCGGGACCCAGTAATGAAAAACTGTTTTTT. The whole variable domain, remainder taken from reference TRBV9 and TRBJ1-4, is DSGVTQTPKHLITATGQRVTLRCSPRSGDLSVYWYQQSLDQGLQFLIQYYNGEERAKGNILERFSAQQFPDLHSELNLSSLELGDSALYFCASSVEPGPSNEKLFFGSGTQLSVL.

This clonotype was detected only a few times. The V and J genes are TRBV9 and TRBJ1-2; TRBD1 matches at 8 bases. Germline loops: CDR1 SGDLS, CDR2 YYNGEE. The CDR3 is made up of 18 amino acids. V trimming: 3 bases; J trimming: 6 bases; junction bases outside the gene matches: 19. The CDR3: CASSASTDRVPTRNGYTF. The CDR3 coding sequence is TGTGCCAGCAGCGCAAGTACGGACAGGGTCCCTACCCGTAATGGCTACACCTTC.

Of note for this clonotype: The junction differs from germline at one of its ends, possibly a read error. V and J are TRBV29-1 and TRBJ2-1; D is possibly TRBD1 (6 bases). The CDR3 length is 15 residues. Germline assignment: CDR1 SQVTM and CDR2 ANQGSEA. CDR3 coding DNA: TGCAGCGTTGAAGGCCGGGACACCTCCTACGATGAGCAGTTCTTC. Its protein is CSVEGRDTSYDEQFF.

This clonotype has more than one count but fewer than ten. The V call is TRBV7-8, the J call TRBJ2-7, with D uncertain. The CDR3 extends over 14 amino acids. Per germline, CDR1 SGHVS and CDR2 FQNEAQ. Trimming stripped 0 bases from V and 2 bases from J, with 8 bases between. In DNA form, the CDR3 reads TGTGCCAGCAGCTTAGCGCCGGCGACCTACGAGCAGTACTTC. Protein sequence: CASSLAPATYEQYF.

The V call is TRBV7-8, the J call TRBJ2-1; no firm D call. This CDR3 spans 14 amino acids. Trimming took 3 bases from V and 5 from J, leaving 11 bases between them. CDR1 is SGHVS, CDR2 FQNEAQ, per germline. CDR3: CASSLGTDHNEQFF. The CDR3 DNA follows: TGTGCCAGCAGCTTGGGAACCGACCACAATGAGCAGTTCTTC.

V gene TRBV5-6 combines with J gene TRBJ2-1; a weak D match, TRBD2 (7 bases). Looked up from germline, CDR1 is SGHDT and CDR2 is YYEEEE. CDR3 length: 15 residues. The ends were cut back, 0 bases at V and 5 bases at J, with 12 bases in the middle. In DNA form, the CDR3 reads TGTGCCAGCAGCTTGGATCGGGGGGCCGACAATGAGCAGTTCTTC. Translated, it gives CASSLDRGADNEQFF.

The chain has TRBV5-1 and TRBJ2-1; 9 nucleotides line up with TRBD2. This CDR3 spans 14 amino acids. J gave up 12 bases and V 6 bases, and 13 bases lay outside the gene matches. Germline CDR1 and CDR2: SGHRS and YFSETQ. The CDR3 coding sequence is TGCGCCAGCACAAAGCGGGAGGCTCCATTCAGGCAGTTCTTC. Protein product: CASTKREAPFRQFF.

The chain has TRBV20-1 and TRBJ2-3, with a possible D match to TRBD2 (5 bases). Trimming took off 3 bases at V and 0 bases at J, with 10 bases between the two ends. Germline V gives CDR1 DFQATT, CDR2 SNEGSKA (reference sequence). This CDR3 comprises 14 residues. The DNA for the CDR3 is TGCAGTGCTAGTGCGGAGGTTAGCACAGATACGCAGTATTTT. It translates to CSASAEVSTDTQYF.

The chain uses TRBV28 and TRBJ2-7; D may be TRBD2 (6 bases). V dropped 3 bases and J dropped 0 bases, with 9 bases sitting between them. The CDR3 spans 14 residues. Looked up from germline, CDR1 is MDHEN and CDR2 is SYDVKM. The CDR3 bases are TGTGCCAGCAGTTTTGCGGGACCCTCCTACGAGCAGTACTTC. Its translation is CASSFAGPSYEQYF.

The chain links TRBV5-1 to TRBJ1-1; 8 bases line up with TRBD1. The germline gives CDR1 SGHRS, CDR2 YFSETQ. CDR3 length: 15 residues. Trimming removed 2 bases from V and 5 bases from J; junction bases left unmatched: 8. In nucleotides, the CDR3 is TGCGCCAGCAGCTTTGCAGGGGGCGAAGTTACTGAAGCTTTCTTT. This codes for CASSFAGGEVTEAFF.

The chain has TRBV3-1 and TRBJ2-1; 9 nucleotides agree with TRBD2. The V gene's germline CDR1 is LGHDT and CDR2 YNNKEL (reference sequence). After removal of 1 base from V and 8 bases from J, the junction contained 12 bases not matched to a gene. The CDR3 has 17 residues. The CDR3 DNA reads TGTGCCAGCAGCCAAGTCATGGCTAGCGGGACTAACTATGAGCAGTTCTTC. Amino acids: CASSQVMASGTNYEQFF.

The gene calls are TRBV4-2 and TRBJ2-5; 9 bases are a match to TRBD2. With 2 bases clipped from V and 4 bases from J, the junction kept 5 bases outside the gene matches. The CDR3 totals 15 residues. Germline assignment: CDR1 LGHNA and CDR2 YNFKEQ. CDR3 nucleotide sequence: TGTGCCAGCAGCCAACTAGCGGGAAGGGGAGAGACCCAGTACTTC. The encoded protein is CASSQLAGRGETQYF.

Only a few counts were recorded for this clonotype. The chain couples TRBV12-3 or TRBV12-4 to TRBJ2-3, with D perhaps given as TRBD1 or TRBD2 (5 bases each). This CDR3 has 14 residues. V gave up 6 bases and J gave up 6 bases, with 16 bases separating them. CDR3 DNA sequence: TGTGCCAGCAGGCCGGGACCGGTGAGGGATACGCAGTATTTT. This translates into CASRPGPVRDTQYF.

V gene TRBV24-1 combines with J gene TRBJ2-2, with D maybe TRBD1 (5 bases). The germline gives CDR1 KGHDR, CDR2 SFDVKD. Trimming took off 6 bases at V and 5 bases at J, with 15 bases between the two ends. The CDR3 covers 15 residues. CDR3: CATSRNGARTGELFF. CDR3 sequence (DNA): TGTGCCACCAGTCGGAATGGGGCGCGGACCGGGGAGCTGTTTTTT.